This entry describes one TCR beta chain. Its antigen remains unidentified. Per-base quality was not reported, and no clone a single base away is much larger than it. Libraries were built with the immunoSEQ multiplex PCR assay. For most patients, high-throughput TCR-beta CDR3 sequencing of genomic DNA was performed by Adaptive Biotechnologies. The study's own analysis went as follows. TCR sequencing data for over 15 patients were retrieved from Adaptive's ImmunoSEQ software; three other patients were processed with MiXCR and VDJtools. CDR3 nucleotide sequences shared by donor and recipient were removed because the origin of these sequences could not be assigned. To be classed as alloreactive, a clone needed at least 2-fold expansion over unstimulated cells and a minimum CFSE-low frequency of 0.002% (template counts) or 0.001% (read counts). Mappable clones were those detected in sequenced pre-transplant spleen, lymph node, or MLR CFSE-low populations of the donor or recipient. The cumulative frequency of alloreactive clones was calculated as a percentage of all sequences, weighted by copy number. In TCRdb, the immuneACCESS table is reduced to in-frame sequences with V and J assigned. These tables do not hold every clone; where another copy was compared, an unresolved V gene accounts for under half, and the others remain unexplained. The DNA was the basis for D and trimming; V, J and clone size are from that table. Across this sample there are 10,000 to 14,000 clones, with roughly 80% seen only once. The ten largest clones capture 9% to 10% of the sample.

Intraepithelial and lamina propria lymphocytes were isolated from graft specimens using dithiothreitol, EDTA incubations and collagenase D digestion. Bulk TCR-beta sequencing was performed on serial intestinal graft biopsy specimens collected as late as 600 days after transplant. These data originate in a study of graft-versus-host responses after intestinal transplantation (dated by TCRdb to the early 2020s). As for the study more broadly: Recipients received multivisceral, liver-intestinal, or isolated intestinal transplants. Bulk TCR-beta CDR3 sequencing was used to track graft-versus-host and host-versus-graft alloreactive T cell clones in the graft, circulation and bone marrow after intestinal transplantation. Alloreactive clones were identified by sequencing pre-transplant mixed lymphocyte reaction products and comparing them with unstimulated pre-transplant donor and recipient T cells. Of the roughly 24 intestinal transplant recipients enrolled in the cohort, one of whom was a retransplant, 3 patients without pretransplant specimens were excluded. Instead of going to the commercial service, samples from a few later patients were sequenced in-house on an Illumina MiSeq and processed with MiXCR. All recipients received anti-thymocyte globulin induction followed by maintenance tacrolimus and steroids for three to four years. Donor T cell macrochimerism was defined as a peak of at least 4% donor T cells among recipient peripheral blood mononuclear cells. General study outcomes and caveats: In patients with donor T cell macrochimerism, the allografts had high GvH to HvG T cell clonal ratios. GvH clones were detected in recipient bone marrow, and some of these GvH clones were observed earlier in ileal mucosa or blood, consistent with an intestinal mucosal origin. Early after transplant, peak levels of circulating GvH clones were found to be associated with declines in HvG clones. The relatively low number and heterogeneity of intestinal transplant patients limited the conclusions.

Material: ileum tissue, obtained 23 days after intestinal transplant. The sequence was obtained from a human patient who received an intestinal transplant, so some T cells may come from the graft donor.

The CDR3 has the sequence CASSLEGLVSYEQYF. The base sequence is TGTGCCAGCAGCTTAGAGGGACTAGTCTCCTACGAGCAGTACTTC. The V and J genes are TRBV7-9 and TRBJ2-7; 8 central bases correspond to TRBD2. The CDR3 runs 15 residues from the cysteine to the phenylalanine. Only the CDR3 portion is preserved as DNA: 45 bases, with reading frame beginning at the first base. Ends trimmed: V by 1 base, J by 0 bases; bases unmatched to a gene: 2. CDR1 and CDR2 are read off the germline V gene (reference sequence) as SEHNR and FQNEAQ.